This section outlines one T cell receptor beta chain sequence together with its context. This sample is drawn from a study of T-cell memory formation after mild COVID-19. TCRdb fed the 5' RACE reads into MiXCR, producing one record per CDR3 protein. The sample has 550,000 to 650,000 distinct CDR3 sequences, roughly 17% seen once. Trimming pared 2 bases from V and 11 bases from J, leaving 22 bases between. CDR3 length equals 16 residues. The chain links TRBV23-1 to TRBJ1-5, with D maybe TRBD1 (6 bases). TRBV23-1 counts as an open reading frame of uncertain function. Input material: PBMCs or a T cell subset sorted from them (not recorded which). The sequence was collected from an adult woman who had mild COVID-19 (a few samples of this study predate the infection). Cell type and time point are not known. CDR3 in amino acids: CASSQRRGACLGAQHF. The CDR3 DNA follows: TGCGCCAGCAGTCAAAGGAGGGGGGCCTGTCTGGGAGCCCAGCATTTT.